Below are 22 T cell receptor beta chains sequenced from a single sample in a study of identical twins. Using its own MiXCR run on the 5' RACE reads, TCRdb lists one record per CDR3 protein. The sample carries around 480,000 distinct CDR3 sequences, approximately 15% recorded once. These data also formed part of another study, on yellow fever vaccine responses in identical twins.

The sample comprised CD4+ T cells sorted from blood. These receptors originate from a woman aged 18-29 years in good health.

CDR3 sequence reads: CASSLVGGIYEQYF. The DNA for the CDR3 is TGTGCCAGCAGCTTAGTGGGGGGGATCTACGAGCAGTACTTC. V and J are TRBV7-9 and TRBJ2-7; the match to TRBD2 covers 7 bases. Germline V gives CDR1 SEHNR, CDR2 FQNEAQ (reference sequence). CDR3 length equals 14 residues. V shed 1 base and J 3 bases; nucleotides not matched to a gene: 3.

Only a few counts were recorded for this clonotype. The CDR3 DNA follows: TGTGCCAGCAGCTCTCCACAGTTCCCCTACGAGCAGTACTTC. Encoded protein: CASSSPQFPYEQYF. J is TRBJ2-7 and V is TRBV28; no clear D. V lost 6 bases to trimming and J lost 2 bases, with 14 bases between them. Germline loops: CDR1 MDHEN, CDR2 SYDVKM. The CDR3 has 14 residues.

The V call is TRBV7-2, the J call TRBJ2-5; 9 positions match TRBD2. After removal of 5 bases from V and 4 bases from J, the junction contained 11 bases not matched to a gene. The CDR3 is 16 residues long. Germline CDR1 is SGHTA and CDR2 is FQGNSA. CDR3 coding DNA: TGTGCCAGCAGCCGACGAGCGGGAGGAGGGGGAGAGACCCAGTACTTC. Translation: CASSRRAGGGGETQYF. The full variable domain, completed using reference TRBV7-2 and TRBJ2-5, is GAGVSQSPSNKVTEKGKDVELRCDPISGHTALYWYRQSLGQGLEFLIYFQGNSAPDKSGLPSDRFSAERTGGSVSTLTIQRTQQEDSAVYLCASSRRAGGGGETQYFGPGTRLLVL.

The chain uses TRBV20-1 and TRBJ2-2; D perhaps matches TRBD1 (6 bases). The CDR3 totals 15 residues. The germline V and J ends were trimmed by 4 bases and 0 bases, with 12 bases remaining between them. The germline gives CDR1 DFQATT, CDR2 SNEGSKA (reference sequence). This CDR3 reads CSATRDNSNTGELFF. The CDR3 DNA sequence: TGCAGTGCTACCCGGGACAATTCGAACACCGGGGAGCTGTTTTTT.

V gene TRBV2 combines with J gene TRBJ2-6; D ambiguous. The CDR3 runs 14 residues. From germline, CDR1 is SNHLY and CDR2 FYNNEI. V gave up 4 bases and J gave up 0 bases, with 4 bases separating them. CDR3 loop: CASSGHSGANVLTF. Written as DNA, the CDR3 is TGTGCCAGCAGTGGGCACTCTGGGGCCAACGTCCTGACTTTC.

This clonotype was counted only a few times. This chain uses TRBV14 with TRBJ2-7; D remains ambiguous. V was shortened by 2 bases and J by 0 bases, with 8 bases between the two germline ends. This CDR3 is built from 14 residues. Germline loops: CDR1 SGHDN, CDR2 FVKESK. In DNA, the CDR3 is TGTGCCAGCAGCCAATACAAGGGCTCCTACGAGCAGTACTTC. Translating gives CASSQYKGSYEQYF.

This sequence joins TRBV4-2 and TRBJ2-2; D gene ambiguous. Per germline, CDR1 LGHNA and CDR2 YNFKEQ. The CDR3 length is 17 residues. V lost 0 bases and J 3 bases, leaving 14 bases between the germline ends. The chain's CDR3 is CASSQDNGYQDTGELFF. The CDR3, as DNA: TGTGCCAGCAGCCAAGATAACGGCTACCAGGACACCGGGGAGCTGTTTTTT.

This clonotype was seen many times. This chain joins TRBV6-5 and TRBJ2-1; D perhaps matches TRBD2 (6 bases). Germline V CDR1 and CDR2: MNHEY, SVGAGI. V was clipped by 2 bases and J by 4 bases, with 9 bases between them. The CDR3 extends over 14 amino acids. The CDR3 DNA reads TGTGCCAGCAGTTACCCCGGGAGTTACAATGAGCAGTTCTTC. Its protein is CASSYPGSYNEQFF.

In DNA form, the CDR3 reads TGCGCCAGCAGCTTGGAGCGGGGGGGAAATTACAATGAGCAGTTCTTC. This encodes CASSLERGGNYNEQFF. V usage is TRBV5-1 and J usage is TRBJ2-1; TRBD2 matches at 10 bases. From germline, CDR1 is SGHRS and CDR2 YFSETQ. V was clipped by 0 bases and J by 4 bases; unmatched bases: 4. The length of the CDR3 is 16 residues.

The chain links TRBV5-1 to TRBJ2-7; TRBD1 aligns across 9 bases. The CDR3 covers 14 residues. J was trimmed by 5 bases and V by 4 bases; bases with no gene match: 7. Germline values: CDR1 SGHRS, CDR2 YFSETQ. As DNA, the CDR3 is TGCGCCAGCAGCGCGGACGGGACAGGGAACGAGCAGTACTTC. As protein: CASSADGTGNEQYF. Full variable domain (remainder filled in from reference TRBV5-1 and TRBJ2-7): KAGVTQTPRYLIKTRGQQVTLSCSPISGHRSVSWYQQTPGQGLQFLFEYFSETQRNKGNFPGRFSGRQFSNSRSEMNVSTLELGDSALYLCASSADGTGNEQYFGPGTRLTVT.

The J gene is TRBJ2-6, the V gene TRBV5-1; 7 bases fit TRBD1. V was pared by 4 bases and J by 4 bases, with 8 bases of the junction left unmatched. This CDR3 contains 16 residues. Looked up from germline, CDR1 is SGHRS and CDR2 is YFSETQ. CDR3 sequence (DNA): TGCGCCAGCAGCCAAATGACAGGGTTCGGGGCCAACGTCCTGACTTTC. The encoded protein is CASSQMTGFGANVLTF. The complete variable domain, with remaining parts taken from reference TRBV5-1 and TRBJ2-6, reads KAGVTQTPRYLIKTRGQQVTLSCSPISGHRSVSWYQQTPGQGLQFLFEYFSETQRNKGNFPGRFSGRQFSNSRSEMNVSTLELGDSALYLCASSQMTGFGANVLTFGAGSRLTVL.

This chain uses TRBV28 with TRBJ1-1; 9 bases fit TRBD1. The trim removed 2 bases at V and 5 bases at J, leaving 3 bases unmatched. The CDR3 contains 14 residues. Germline CDR1 MDHEN, CDR2 SYDVKM. In nucleotides, the CDR3 is TGTGCCAGCAGTTTAGGGACAGGGTGGACTGAAGCTTTCTTT. Encoded protein: CASSLGTGWTEAFF.

The rearrangement joins TRBV7-9 to TRBJ2-3; the D is unclear. Germline CDR1 and CDR2: SEHNR and FQNEAQ (reference sequence). Trimming shortened V by 2 bases and J by 8 bases, and 8 bases separated the two germline ends. This CDR3 has 12 residues. This chain's CDR3 is CASSLNPGTQYF. The CDR3 region has the DNA TGTGCCAGCAGCTTAAATCCCGGTACGCAGTATTTT.

The chain employs TRBV7-2 and TRBJ1-2; D gene unclear. Germline CDR1 is SGHTA and CDR2 is FQGNSA. Trimming shortened V by 3 bases and J by 7 bases, and 12 bases separated the two germline ends. This CDR3 comprises 13 residues. The CDR3: CASSLEGRTGYTF. Here the CDR3 DNA reads TGTGCCAGCAGCTTGGAGGGCAGGACTGGCTACACCTTC.

This clonotype was picked up a small number of times. The chain couples TRBV3-1 to TRBJ1-4, with D unclear. The CDR3 runs 12 residues. V shed 1 base and J shed 9 bases, with 6 bases lying between them. The germline V gene encodes CDR1 LGHDT and CDR2 YNNKEL (reference sequence). The CDR3 DNA is TGTGCCAGCAGCCAAGGCGCCAAAAAACTGTTTTTT. It codes for CASSQGAKKLFF.

The CDR3 here is CASSEYGQGKDTQYF. Written as DNA, the CDR3 is TGTGCCAGCAGTGAATACGGCCAGGGGAAGGATACGCAGTATTTT. The gene calls are TRBV25-1 and TRBJ2-3; perhaps TRBD1 as D (6 bases). Between the trimmed V and J ends, which lost 0 bases and 6 bases, there was a span of 13 bases. The CDR3 is made up of 15 amino acids. Germline loops: CDR1 MGHDK, CDR2 SYGVNS.

In its sample, this clonotype was seen a few times. V usage is TRBV6-1 and J usage is TRBJ1-2, with D uncertain. CDR1 is MNHNS, CDR2 SASEGT, per germline. This CDR3 is built from 14 residues. Trimming stripped 10 bases from V and 4 bases from J, with 19 bases between. The CDR3 DNA sequence: TGTGCCACCTTCGGAGATTGGCTTACCTATGGCTACACCTTC. Its protein product is CATFGDWLTYGYTF.

There are a few counts of this clonotype. CDR3 DNA sequence: TGTGCCATCAGCCCGGGACAGGGGGATACGCAGTATTTT. This encodes CAISPGQGDTQYF. This sequence joins TRBV10-3 and TRBJ2-3, with 10 positions matching TRBD1. CDR1 and CDR2 from the germline V gene are ENHRY and SYGVKD. The CDR3 has 13 residues. Losses at the gene ends were 6 bases for V and 6 bases for J; bases not matched to a gene: 3.

This clonotype showed up just a few times. This chain uses TRBV28 with TRBJ2-7, with D uncertain. The germline CDR1 and CDR2 sequences are MDHEN and SYDVKM. The CDR3 contains 15 residues. V lost 7 bases and J lost 0, with 16 bases in between. CDR3 in DNA: TGTGCCAGCACAGCTGACCTTCCCACCTCCTACGAGCAGTACTTC. Its protein product is CASTADLPTSYEQYF. Together with reference TRBV28 and TRBJ2-7, the CDR3 gives the full variable domain: DVKVTQSSRYLVKRTGEKVFLECVQDMDHENMFWYRQDPGLGLRLIYFSYDVKMKEKGDIPEGYSVSREKKERFSLILESASTNQTSMYLCASTADLPTSYEQYFGPGTRLTVT.

The chain uses TRBV20-1 and TRBJ2-7; D possibly matches TRBD1 or TRBD2 (6 bases each). CDR1 is DFQATT, CDR2 SNEGSKA, per germline (reference sequence). This CDR3 has 14 amino acids. Trimming shortened V by 0 bases and J by 6 bases, and 15 bases separated the two germline ends. In DNA, the CDR3 is TGCAGTGCTAGAGATCTCTCAAGGGGGGCCGAGCAGTACTTC. It encodes CSARDLSRGAEQYF.

This sequence joins TRBV4-3 and TRBJ2-3; 7 nucleotides line up with TRBD2. Germline lookup yields CDR1 LGHNA and CDR2 YSLEER. The CDR3 has 18 amino acids. V trimming: 6 bases; J trimming: 3 bases; junction bases outside the gene matches: 18. This CDR3 is CASRHQGSTGGRTDTQYF. The DNA of the CDR3 is TGCGCCAGCAGACACCAGGGAAGTACGGGAGGCAGGACAGATACGCAGTATTTT.

This clonotype was detected a few times. The chain's CDR3 is CAISGTGSYEQYF. For the CDR3, the DNA is TGTGCCATCTCCGGGACAGGGTCTTACGAGCAGTACTTC. The gene calls are TRBV10-3 and TRBJ2-7; 9 nucleotides align to TRBD1. This CDR3 comprises 13 residues. The V segment lost 8 bases and the J segment 4 bases; nucleotides outside the gene matches: 6. CDR1 is ENHRY, CDR2 SYGVKD, per germline.